This T cell receptor (beta chain) was sequenced in a study of response to subunit inactivated influenza vaccine. From the RT-PCR reads, TCRdb called clonotypes with MiXCR, one entry per CDR3 protein. Here the sample spans around 520,000 distinct CDR3 sequences, approximately 10% being singletons. CDR1 and CDR2 from the germline V gene are MDHEN and SYDVKM. The CDR3 runs 17 residues. Losses at the gene ends were 5 bases for V and 7 bases for J; bases not matched to a gene: 13. This clonotype was detected ten times or more. V usage is TRBV28 and J usage is TRBJ2-1; 11 bases align to TRBD2. The material was PBMCs from blood, obtained on the day of vaccination. The receptor was derived from a man in his forties or fifties who received an inactivated influenza vaccine. The DNA for the CDR3 is TGTGCCAGCAGTCCAAACTATATAGCGGGAGGGAGGAATGAGCAGTTCTTC. Its translation: CASSPNYIAGGRNEQFF.